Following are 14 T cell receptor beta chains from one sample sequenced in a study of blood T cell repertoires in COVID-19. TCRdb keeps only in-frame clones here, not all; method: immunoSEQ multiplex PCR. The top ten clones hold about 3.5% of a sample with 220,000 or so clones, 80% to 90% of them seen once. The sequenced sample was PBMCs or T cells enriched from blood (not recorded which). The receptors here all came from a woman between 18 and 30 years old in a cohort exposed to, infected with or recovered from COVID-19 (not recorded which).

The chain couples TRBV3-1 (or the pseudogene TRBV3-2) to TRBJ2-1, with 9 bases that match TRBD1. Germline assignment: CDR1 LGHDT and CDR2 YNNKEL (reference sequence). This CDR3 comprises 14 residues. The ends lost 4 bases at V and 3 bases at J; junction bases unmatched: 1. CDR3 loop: CASSPGQGYNEQFF. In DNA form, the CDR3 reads TGTGCCAGCAGCCCGGGACAGGGCTACAATGAGCAGTTCTTC.

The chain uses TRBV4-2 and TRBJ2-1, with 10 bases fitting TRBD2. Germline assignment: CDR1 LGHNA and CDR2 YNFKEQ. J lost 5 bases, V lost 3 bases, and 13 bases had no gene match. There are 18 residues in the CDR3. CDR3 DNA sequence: TGTGCCAGCAGCCAGAGGGGGAGAGCGGGAGGGCCGAACAATGAGCAGTTCTTC. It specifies CASSQRGRAGGPNNEQFF.

The DNA of the CDR3 is TGTGCCAGCAGCTTACTAGCCTACAATGAGCAGTTCTTC. This encodes CASSLLAYNEQFF. The chain has TRBV5-8 and TRBJ2-1; perhaps TRBD2 as D (5 bases). The length of the CDR3 is 13 residues. The V gene's germline CDR1 is SGHTS and CDR2 YDEGEE. The V and J ends lost 2 bases and 2 bases respectively, with 5 bases between them.

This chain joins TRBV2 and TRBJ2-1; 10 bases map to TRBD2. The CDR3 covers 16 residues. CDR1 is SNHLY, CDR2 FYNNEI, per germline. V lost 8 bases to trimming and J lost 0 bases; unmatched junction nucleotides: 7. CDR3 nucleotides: TGTGCCAGCTTGCTAGCGGGGGCCTACTCCTACAATGAGCAGTTCTTC. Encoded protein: CASLLAGAYSYNEQFF.

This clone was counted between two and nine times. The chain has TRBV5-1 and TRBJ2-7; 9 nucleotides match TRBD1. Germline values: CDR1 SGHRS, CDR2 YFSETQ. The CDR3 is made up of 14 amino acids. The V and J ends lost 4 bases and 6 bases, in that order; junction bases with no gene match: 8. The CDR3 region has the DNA TGCGCCAGCAGCCCCCGACCGACAGGGGGCGAGCAGTACTTC. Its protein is CASSPRPTGGEQYF.

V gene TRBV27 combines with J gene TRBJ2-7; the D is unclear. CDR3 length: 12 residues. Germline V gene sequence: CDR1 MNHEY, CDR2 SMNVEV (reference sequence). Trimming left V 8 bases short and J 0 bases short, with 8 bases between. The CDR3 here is CASGPLSYEQYF. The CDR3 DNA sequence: TGTGCCAGCGGGCCTCTCTCCTACGAGCAGTACTTC.

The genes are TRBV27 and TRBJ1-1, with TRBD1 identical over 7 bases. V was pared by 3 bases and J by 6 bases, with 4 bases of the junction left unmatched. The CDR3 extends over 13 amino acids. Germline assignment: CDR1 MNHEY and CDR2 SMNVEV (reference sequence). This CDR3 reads CASSFRGMAEAFF. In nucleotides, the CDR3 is TGTGCCAGCAGTTTCAGGGGGATGGCTGAAGCTTTCTTT.

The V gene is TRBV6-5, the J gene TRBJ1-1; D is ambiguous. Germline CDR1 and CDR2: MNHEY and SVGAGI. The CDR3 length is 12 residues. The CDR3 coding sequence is TGTGCAGATAAGGAGGTTTTGACTGAAGCTTTCTTT. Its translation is CADKEVLTEAFF.

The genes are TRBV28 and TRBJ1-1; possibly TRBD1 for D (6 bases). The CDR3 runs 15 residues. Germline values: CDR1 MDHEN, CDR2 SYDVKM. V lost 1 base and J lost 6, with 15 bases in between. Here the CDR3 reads CASSLFGRGTAEAFF. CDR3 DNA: TGTGCCAGCAGTTTATTTGGCAGGGGTACAGCTGAAGCTTTCTTT. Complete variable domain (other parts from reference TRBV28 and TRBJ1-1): DVKVTQSSRYLVKRTGEKVFLECVQDMDHENMFWYRQDPGLGLRLIYFSYDVKMKEKGDIPEGYSVSREKKERFSLILESASTNQTSMYLCASSLFGRGTAEAFFGQGTRLTVV.

CDR3 nucleotide sequence: TGTGCCAGCAGCTCGATAGCGGGAGGGAGGGAGACCCAGTACTTC. Translation: CASSSIAGGRETQYF. V is TRBV13 and J is TRBJ2-5; TRBD2 aligns across 11 bases. Germline V CDR1 and CDR2: PRHDT, FYEKMQ (reference sequence). The V gene end was trimmed by 4 bases and the J gene end by 5 bases; junction bases not matched to a gene: 6. The CDR3 length is 15 residues.

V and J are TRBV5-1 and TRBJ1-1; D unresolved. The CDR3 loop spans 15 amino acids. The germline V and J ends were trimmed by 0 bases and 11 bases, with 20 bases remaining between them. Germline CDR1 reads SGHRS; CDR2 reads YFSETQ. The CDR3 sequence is CASSLALNEQLRAFF. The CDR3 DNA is TGCGCCAGCAGCTTGGCCCTGAATGAACAGCTTCGGGCTTTCTTT.

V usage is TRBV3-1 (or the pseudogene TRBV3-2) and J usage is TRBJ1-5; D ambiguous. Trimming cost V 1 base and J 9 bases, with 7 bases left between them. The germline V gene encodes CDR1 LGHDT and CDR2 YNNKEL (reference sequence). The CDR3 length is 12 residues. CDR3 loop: CASSQGPRPQHF. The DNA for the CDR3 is TGTGCCAGCAGCCAAGGCCCCAGGCCCCAGCATTTT.

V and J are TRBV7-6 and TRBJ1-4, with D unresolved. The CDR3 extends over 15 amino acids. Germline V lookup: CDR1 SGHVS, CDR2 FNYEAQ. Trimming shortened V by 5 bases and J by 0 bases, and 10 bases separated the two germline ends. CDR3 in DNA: TGTGCCAGCAGCCGTTGGGCCGCAACTAATGAAAAACTGTTTTTT. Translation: CASSRWAATNEKLFF. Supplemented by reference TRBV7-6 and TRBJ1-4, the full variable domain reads GAGVSQSPRYKVTKRGQDVALRCDPISGHVSLYWYRQALGQGPEFLTYFNYEAQQDKSGLPNDRFSAERPEGSISTLTIQRTEQRDSAMYRCASSRWAATNEKLFFGSGTQLSVL.

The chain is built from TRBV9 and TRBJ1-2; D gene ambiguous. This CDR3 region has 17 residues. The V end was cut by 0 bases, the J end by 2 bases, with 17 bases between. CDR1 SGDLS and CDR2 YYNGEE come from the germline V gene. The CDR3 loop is CASSVGFRSGGNYGYTF. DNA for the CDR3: TGTGCCAGCAGCGTAGGTTTTCGGTCAGGTGGGAACTATGGCTACACCTTC. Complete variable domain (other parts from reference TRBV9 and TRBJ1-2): DSGVTQTPKHLITATGQRVTLRCSPRSGDLSVYWYQQSLDQGLQFLIQYYNGEERAKGNILERFSAQQFPDLHSELNLSSLELGDSALYFCASSVGFRSGGNYGYTFGSGTRLTVV.